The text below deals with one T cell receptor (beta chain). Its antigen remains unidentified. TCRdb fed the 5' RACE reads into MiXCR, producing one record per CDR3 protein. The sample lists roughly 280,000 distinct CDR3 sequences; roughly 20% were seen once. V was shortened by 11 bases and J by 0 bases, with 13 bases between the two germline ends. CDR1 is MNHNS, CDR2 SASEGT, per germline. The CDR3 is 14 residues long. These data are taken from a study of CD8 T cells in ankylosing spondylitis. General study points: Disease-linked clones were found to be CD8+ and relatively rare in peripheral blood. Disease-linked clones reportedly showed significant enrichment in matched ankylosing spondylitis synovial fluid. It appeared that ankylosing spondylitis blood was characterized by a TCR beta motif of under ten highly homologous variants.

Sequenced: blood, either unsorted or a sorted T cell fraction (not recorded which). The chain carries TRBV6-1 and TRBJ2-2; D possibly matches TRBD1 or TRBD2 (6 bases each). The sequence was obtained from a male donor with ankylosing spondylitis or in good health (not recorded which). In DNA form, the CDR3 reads TGTGCCGTCCTGGGGGGCCCGAACACCGGGGAGCTGTTTTTT. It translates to CAVLGGPNTGELFF.